This T cell receptor (beta chain) was documented in a study of cytomegalovirus exposure and HLA in healthy donors. Healthy bone marrow donors formed the donor group. Looked up from germline, CDR1 is SGHRS and CDR2 is YFSETQ. This CDR3 comprises 16 residues. V trimming: 0 bases; J trimming: 8 bases; junction bases outside the gene matches: 8. The primer mix had 60 Vbeta and 13 Jbeta primers. Libraries were prepared by immunoSEQ multiplex PCR; TCRdb keeps only in-frame clonotypes and omits some of them. There are some 150,000 clones in the sample; roughly 82% occur only once, and 1.5% to 2% lies in the top ten.

This receptor was obtained from a woman aged 25 to 39 in good health and CMV-seronegative. Input material: PBMCs. The V and J genes are TRBV5-1 and TRBJ1-6; 7 bases agree with TRBD1. CDR3 loop: CASSLDSRDRYSPLHF. The CDR3 nucleotides are TGCGCCAGCAGCTTGGATTCCCGGGACAGATATTCACCCCTCCACTTT.